This paragraph reports one T cell receptor beta chain. What antigen it recognizes has not been identified. No much larger clone exists at a distance of one base, and base qualities are not known. For CDR1 and CDR2, the germline V gene lists SGDLS and YYNGEE. Taken from cysteine to phenylalanine, the CDR3 has 13 residues. The entry retains the CDR3 DNA only, 39 bases that are in frame from base 1. V is shortened by 3 bases, J by 9 bases, and the region joining them spans 13 bases. The immunoSEQ Assay, a bias-controlled multiplex PCR, was used to amplify TCRbeta CDR3 regions from genomic DNA. Per the authors' processing: Nucleated cell counts per sample were estimated from amplification of reference gene primers within the assay. To quantify the absolute abundance of each unique TCRbeta CDR3 rearrangement, sequence reads were collapsed and filtered. Productive Simpson clonality was computed per sample as the square root of Simpson's diversity index over productive rearrangements. TCRdb re-hosts the immuneACCESS table, in-frame sequences only. Its copies lack some clones; in the studies checked, an unresolved V gene accounts for under half of them, and the cause for the rest is not known. V and J calls and clone size come straight from that table; D and trimming were deduced from the DNA. The sample has about 140,000 clones on record, over 80% of them singletons. Together, the top ten hold 7% to 9.5% of the sample.

The data were taken from a study of blood T cell repertoires in COVID-19 (TCRdb year 2020). Notes on the research overall: Samples covering the acute and convalescent phases of COVID-19 were provided by collaborators in the United States, Italy and Spain. The material from the prospective study consisted of cDNA or gDNA derived from T cells, B-cell-depleted T cells, or PBMCs. Subjects who had been exposed to COVID-19, were actively infected with it, or had recovered from it provided the deeply sampled blood TCRbeta repertoires that made up the dataset. The repertoires were made available in a free public database intended to serve as a resource for research on the immune response to SARS-CoV-2. The samples were drawn from two sources: the first 160 participants of the ongoing ImmuneRACE study, and fewer than 1,500 subjects contributed by 6 global collaborators. Nearly every sample came with metadata listing a de-identified subject ID, COVID-19 status, age in years and sex. Where available, HLA class I and class II types were obtained from metadata supplied by the sample provider rather than from assay-based typing.

Broader findings and caveats from the paper: How much clinical and demographic metadata was included differed by source and by participant, and the metadata was provided uncurated.

At one collaborating source in Seattle, patients were enrolled during active infection and were followed longitudinally through the course of disease. Each collaborating institution followed its own protocols to collect whole blood in K2EDTA tubes. For TCRbeta analysis, collaborator samples were shipped as frozen whole blood, as isolated PBMCs, or as DNA extracted from either sample type. The clonotype originates from a man aged 25-45 years with COVID-19, enrolled during active disease. The rearranged chain carries TRBV9 and TRBJ2-4; the D segment could be TRBD2, given 6 matching bases. The sample consisted of peripheral blood. The CDR3 protein is CASSDGRRGIQYF. The bases are TGTGCCAGCAGCGACGGGAGAAGGGGCATTCAGTACTTC.